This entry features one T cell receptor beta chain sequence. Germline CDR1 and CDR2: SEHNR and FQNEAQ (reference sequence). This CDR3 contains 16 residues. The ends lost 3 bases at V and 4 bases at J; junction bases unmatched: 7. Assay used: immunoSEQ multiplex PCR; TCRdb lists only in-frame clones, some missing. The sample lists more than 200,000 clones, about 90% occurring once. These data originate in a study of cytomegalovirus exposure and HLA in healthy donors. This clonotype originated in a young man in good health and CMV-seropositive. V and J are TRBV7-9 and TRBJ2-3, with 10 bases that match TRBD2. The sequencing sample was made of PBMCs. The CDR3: CASSFGTSERADTQYF. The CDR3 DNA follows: TGTGCCAGCAGCTTTGGGACTAGCGAGAGGGCAGATACGCAGTATTTT. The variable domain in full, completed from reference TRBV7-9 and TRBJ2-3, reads DTGVSQNPRHKITKRGQNVTFRCDPISEHNRLYWYRQTLGQGPEFLTYFQNEAQLEKSRLLSDRFSAERPKGSFSTLEIQRTEQGDSAMYLCASSFGTSERADTQYFGPGTRLTVL.